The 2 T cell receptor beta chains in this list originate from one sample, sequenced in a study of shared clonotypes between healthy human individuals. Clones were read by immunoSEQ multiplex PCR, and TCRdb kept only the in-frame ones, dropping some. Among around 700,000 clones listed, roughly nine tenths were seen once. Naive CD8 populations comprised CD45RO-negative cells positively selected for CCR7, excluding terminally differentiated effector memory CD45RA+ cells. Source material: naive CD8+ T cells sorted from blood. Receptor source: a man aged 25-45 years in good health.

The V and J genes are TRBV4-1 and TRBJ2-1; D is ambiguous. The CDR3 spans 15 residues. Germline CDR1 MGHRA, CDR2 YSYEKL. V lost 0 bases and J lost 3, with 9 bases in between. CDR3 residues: CASSQDMGYYNEQFF. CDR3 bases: TGCGCCAGCAGCCAAGATATGGGGTACTACAATGAGCAGTTCTTC.

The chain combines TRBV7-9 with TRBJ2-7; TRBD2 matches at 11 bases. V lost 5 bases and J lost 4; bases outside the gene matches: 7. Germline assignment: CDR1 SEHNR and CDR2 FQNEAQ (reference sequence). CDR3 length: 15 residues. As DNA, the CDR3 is TGTGCCAGCAGCAGCGACGGGACTAGCGGTTACGAGCAGTACTTC. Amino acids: CASSSDGTSGYEQYF.